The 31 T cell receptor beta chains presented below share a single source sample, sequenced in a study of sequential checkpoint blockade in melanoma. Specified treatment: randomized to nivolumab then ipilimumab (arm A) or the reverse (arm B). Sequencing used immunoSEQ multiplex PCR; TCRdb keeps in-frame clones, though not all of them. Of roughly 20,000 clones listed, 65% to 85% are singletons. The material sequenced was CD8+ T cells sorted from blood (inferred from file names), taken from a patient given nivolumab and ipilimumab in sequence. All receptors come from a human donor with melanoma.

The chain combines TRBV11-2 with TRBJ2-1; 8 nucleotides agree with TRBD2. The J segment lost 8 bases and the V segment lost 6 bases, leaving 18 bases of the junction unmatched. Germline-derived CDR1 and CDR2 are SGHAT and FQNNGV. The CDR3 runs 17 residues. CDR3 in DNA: TGTGCCAGCAGGGTGGGGGCCGGGGGGGACATTGTGGATGAGCAGTTCTTC. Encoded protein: CASRVGAGGDIVDEQFF. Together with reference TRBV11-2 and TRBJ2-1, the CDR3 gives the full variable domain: EAGVAQSPRYKIIEKRQSVAFWCNPISGHATLYWYQQILGQGPKLLIQFQNNGVVDDSQLPKDRFSAERLKGVDSTLKIQPAKLEDSAVYLCASRVGAGGDIVDEQFFGPGTRLTVL.

The CDR3 spells CASSAKGAQTKSSYNSPLHF. In DNA, the CDR3 is TGTGCCAGCAGTGCTAAGGGGGCCCAAACAAAGAGCTCCTATAATTCACCCCTCCACTTT. The chain employs TRBV2 and TRBJ1-6; 7 nucleotides line up with TRBD1. The germline V gene has CDR1 SNHLY and CDR2 FYNNEI. With 4 bases clipped from V and 0 bases from J, the junction kept 15 bases outside the gene matches. This CDR3 spans 20 amino acids.

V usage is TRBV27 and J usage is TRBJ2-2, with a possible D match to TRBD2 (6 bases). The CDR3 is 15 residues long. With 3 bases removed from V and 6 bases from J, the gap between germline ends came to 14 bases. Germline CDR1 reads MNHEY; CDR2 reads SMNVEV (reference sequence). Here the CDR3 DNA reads TGTGCCAGCAGTTTTACTAGCAGTGCCTCCGGGGAGCTGTTTTTT. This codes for CASSFTSSASGELFF.

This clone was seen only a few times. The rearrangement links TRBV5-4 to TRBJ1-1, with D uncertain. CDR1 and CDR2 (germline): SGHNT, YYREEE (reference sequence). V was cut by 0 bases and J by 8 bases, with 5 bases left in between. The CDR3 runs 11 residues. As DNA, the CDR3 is TGTGCCAGCAGCTTGGCAGAAGAAGCTTTCTTT. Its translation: CASSLAEEAFF.

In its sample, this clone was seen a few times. CDR3 protein: CASSQEGTGTGSYEQYF. The CDR3 nucleotides read TGCGCCAGCAGCCAAGAAGGAACCGGGACAGGTAGCTACGAGCAGTACTTC. The chain couples TRBV4-1 to TRBJ2-7, with TRBD1 matching 8 bases. The V gene's germline CDR1 is MGHRA and CDR2 YSYEKL. CDR3 length: 17 residues. The V gene end was trimmed by 0 bases and the J gene end by 3 bases; junction bases not matched to a gene: 10.

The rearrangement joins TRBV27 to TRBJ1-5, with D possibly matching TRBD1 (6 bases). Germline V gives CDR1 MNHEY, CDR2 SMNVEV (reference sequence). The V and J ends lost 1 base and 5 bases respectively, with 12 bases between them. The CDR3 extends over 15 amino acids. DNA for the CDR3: TGTGCCAGCAGTTTATGGGCAGGGGATTATCAGCCCCAGCATTTT. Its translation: CASSLWAGDYQPQHF.

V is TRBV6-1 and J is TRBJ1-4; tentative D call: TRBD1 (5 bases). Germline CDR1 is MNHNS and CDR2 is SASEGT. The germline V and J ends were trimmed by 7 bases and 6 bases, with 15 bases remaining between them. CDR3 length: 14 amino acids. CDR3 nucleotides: TGTGCCAGCACTAAACGGGGGTCGGATGAAAAACTGTTTTTT. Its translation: CASTKRGSDEKLFF.

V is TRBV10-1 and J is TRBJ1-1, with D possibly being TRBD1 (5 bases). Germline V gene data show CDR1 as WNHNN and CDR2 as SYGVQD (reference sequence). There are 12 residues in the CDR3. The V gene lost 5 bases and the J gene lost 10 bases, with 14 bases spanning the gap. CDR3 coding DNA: TGCGCCAGCAGTCAACGCGGGGGGAGAGCTTTCTTT. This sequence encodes CASSQRGGRAFF.

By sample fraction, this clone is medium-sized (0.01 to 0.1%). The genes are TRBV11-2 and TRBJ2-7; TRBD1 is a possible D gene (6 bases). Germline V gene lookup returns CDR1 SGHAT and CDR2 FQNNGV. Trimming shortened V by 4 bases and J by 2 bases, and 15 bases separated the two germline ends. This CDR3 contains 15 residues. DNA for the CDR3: TGTGCCAGCAGCTGGACAGCCCGAACCACCTACGAGCAGTACTTC. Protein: CASSWTARTTYEQYF. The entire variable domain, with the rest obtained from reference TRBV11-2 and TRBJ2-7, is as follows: EAGVAQSPRYKIIEKRQSVAFWCNPISGHATLYWYQQILGQGPKLLIQFQNNGVVDDSQLPKDRFSAERLKGVDSTLKIQPAKLEDSAVYLCASSWTARTTYEQYFGPGTRLTVT.

The CDR3 sequence: CASSPTGGNQPQHF. Written as DNA, the CDR3 is TGTGCCAGCAGTCCCACGGGAGGCAATCAGCCCCAGCATTTT. J is TRBJ1-5 and V is TRBV27; D not certain. Trimming pared 5 bases from V and 2 bases from J, leaving 10 bases between. The germline CDR1 and CDR2 sequences are MNHEY and SMNVEV (reference sequence). The CDR3 has 14 residues.

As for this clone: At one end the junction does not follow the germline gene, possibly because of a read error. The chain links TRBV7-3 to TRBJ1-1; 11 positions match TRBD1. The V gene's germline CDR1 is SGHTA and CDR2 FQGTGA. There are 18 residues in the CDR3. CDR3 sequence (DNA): TGTGCCAGCAGCCTAACCCGGACAGGGGGCGCAAGAAACACTGAAGCTTTCTTT. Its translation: CASSLTRTGGARNTEAFF.

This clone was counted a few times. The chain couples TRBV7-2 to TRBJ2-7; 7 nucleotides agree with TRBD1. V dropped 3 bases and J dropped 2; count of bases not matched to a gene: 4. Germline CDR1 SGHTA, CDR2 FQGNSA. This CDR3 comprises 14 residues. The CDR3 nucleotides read TGTGCCAGCAGCTTGGGGACAGAGACCTACGAGCAGTACTTC. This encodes CASSLGTETYEQYF. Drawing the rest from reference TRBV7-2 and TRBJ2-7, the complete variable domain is GAGVSQSPSNKVTEKGKDVELRCDPISGHTALYWYRQSLGQGLEFLIYFQGNSAPDKSGLPSDRFSAERTGGSVSTLTIQRTQQEDSAVYLCASSLGTETYEQYFGPGTRLTVT.

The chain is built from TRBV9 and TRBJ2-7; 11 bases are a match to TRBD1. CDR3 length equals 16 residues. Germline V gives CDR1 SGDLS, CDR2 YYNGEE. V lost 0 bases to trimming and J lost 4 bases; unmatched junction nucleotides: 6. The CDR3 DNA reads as TGTGCCAGCAGCGTAGAGGGAGGGACAGGGGGTTACGAGCAGTACTTC. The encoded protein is CASSVEGGTGGYEQYF.

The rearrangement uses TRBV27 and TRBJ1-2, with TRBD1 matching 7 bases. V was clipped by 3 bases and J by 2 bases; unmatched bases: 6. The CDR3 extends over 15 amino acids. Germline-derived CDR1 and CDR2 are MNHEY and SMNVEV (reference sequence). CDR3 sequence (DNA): TGTGCCAGCAGTTTCCCGGACAGGAGCAACTATGGCTACACCTTC. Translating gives CASSFPDRSNYGYTF.

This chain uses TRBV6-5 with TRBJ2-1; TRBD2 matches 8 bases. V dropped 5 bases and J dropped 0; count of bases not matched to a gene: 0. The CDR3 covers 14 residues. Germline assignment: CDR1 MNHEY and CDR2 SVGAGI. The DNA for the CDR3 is TGTGCCAGCAGTAGCGGGAGCTCCTACAATGAGCAGTTCTTC. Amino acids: CASSSGSSYNEQFF.

CDR3 region: CASSQDPAGSTDTQYF. In DNA form, the CDR3 reads TGTGCCAGCAGCCAAGATCCAGCGGGGAGCACAGATACGCAGTATTTT. The V gene is TRBV14, the J gene TRBJ2-3; 7 bases are shared with TRBD2. This CDR3 spans 16 amino acids. The V gene end was trimmed by 0 bases and the J gene end by 0 bases; junction bases not matched to a gene: 3. Germline V gives CDR1 SGHDN, CDR2 FVKESK.

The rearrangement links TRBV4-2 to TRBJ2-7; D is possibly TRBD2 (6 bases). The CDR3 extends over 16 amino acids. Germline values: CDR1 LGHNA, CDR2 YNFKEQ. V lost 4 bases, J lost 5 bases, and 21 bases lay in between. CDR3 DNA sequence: TGTGCCAGCAGCCCTGGCGGGGCAGGGTGGACGGACGAGCAGTACTTC. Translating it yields CASSPGGAGWTDEQYF.

Written as DNA, the CDR3 is TGTGCCTCCAACCCCCTAGCGGAGGGGAATGAGCAGTTCTTC. Translated, it gives CASNPLAEGNEQFF. The chain links TRBV28 to TRBJ2-1, with 7 bases identical to TRBD2. Germline CDR1 and CDR2: MDHEN and SYDVKM. V lost 11 bases and J lost 7; bases outside the gene matches: 14. The CDR3 is 14 residues long.

The CDR3 DNA is TGTGCCAGCAGTTATAGCGGGAGCACAGATACGCAGTATTTT. Translating it yields CASSYSGSTDTQYF. The genes are TRBV28 and TRBJ2-3; 7 positions agree with TRBD2. Trimming removed 4 bases from V and 0 bases from J; junction bases left unmatched: 1. The germline gives CDR1 MDHEN, CDR2 SYDVKM. The CDR3 runs 14 residues.

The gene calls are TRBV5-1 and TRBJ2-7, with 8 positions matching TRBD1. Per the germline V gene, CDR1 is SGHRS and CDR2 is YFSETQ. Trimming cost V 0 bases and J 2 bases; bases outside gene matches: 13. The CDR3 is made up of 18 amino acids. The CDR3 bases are TGCGCCAGCAGCTTGGAGACGATAAACCAGGGGGCCGCCTACGAGCAGTACTTC. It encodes CASSLETINQGAAYEQYF.

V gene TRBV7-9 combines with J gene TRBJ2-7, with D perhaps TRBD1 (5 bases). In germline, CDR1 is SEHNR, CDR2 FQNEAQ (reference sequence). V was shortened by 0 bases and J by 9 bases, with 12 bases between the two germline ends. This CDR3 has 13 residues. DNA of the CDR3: TGTGCCAGCAGCTTAGCCTTGGGGCCCGGGCAGTACTTC. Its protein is CASSLALGPGQYF.

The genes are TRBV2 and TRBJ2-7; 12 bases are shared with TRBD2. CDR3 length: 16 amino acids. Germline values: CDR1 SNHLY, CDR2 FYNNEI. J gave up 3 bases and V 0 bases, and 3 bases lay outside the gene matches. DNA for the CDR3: TGTGCCAGCAGTGAAGCAGGGGGACTAGCGGGCTACGAGCAGTACTTC. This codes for CASSEAGGLAGYEQYF.

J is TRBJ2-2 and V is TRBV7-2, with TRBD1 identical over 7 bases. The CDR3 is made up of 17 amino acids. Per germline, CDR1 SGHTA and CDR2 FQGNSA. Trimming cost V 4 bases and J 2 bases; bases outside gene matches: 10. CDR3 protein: CASSSRLGTANTGELFF. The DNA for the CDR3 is TGTGCCAGCAGCTCCCGACTCGGGACAGCAAACACCGGGGAGCTGTTTTTT.

This CDR3 reads CASSSDRVEAFF. CDR3 sequence (DNA): TGTGCCAGCAGTTCAGACAGGGTTGAAGCTTTCTTT. The J gene is TRBJ1-1, the V gene TRBV28, with TRBD1 matching 7 bases. The trim removed 4 bases at V and 7 bases at J, leaving 3 bases unmatched. The CDR3 has 12 amino acids. The germline V gene has CDR1 MDHEN and CDR2 SYDVKM. Filled out from reference TRBV28 and TRBJ1-1, the complete variable domain reads DVKVTQSSRYLVKRTGEKVFLECVQDMDHENMFWYRQDPGLGLRLIYFSYDVKMKEKGDIPEGYSVSREKKERFSLILESASTNQTSMYLCASSSDRVEAFFGQGTRLTVV.

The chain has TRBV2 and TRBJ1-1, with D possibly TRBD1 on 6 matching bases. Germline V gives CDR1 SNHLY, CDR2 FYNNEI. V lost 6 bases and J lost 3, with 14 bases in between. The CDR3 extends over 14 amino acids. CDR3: CASRFGGADTEAFF. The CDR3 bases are TGTGCCAGCAGATTTGGGGGGGCGGACACTGAAGCTTTCTTT.

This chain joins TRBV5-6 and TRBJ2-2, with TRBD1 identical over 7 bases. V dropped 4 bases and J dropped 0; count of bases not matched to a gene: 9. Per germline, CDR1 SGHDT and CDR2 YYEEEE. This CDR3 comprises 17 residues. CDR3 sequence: CASSLENRGPNTGELFF. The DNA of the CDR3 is TGTGCCAGCAGCCTAGAGAACAGGGGACCGAACACCGGGGAGCTGTTTTTT.

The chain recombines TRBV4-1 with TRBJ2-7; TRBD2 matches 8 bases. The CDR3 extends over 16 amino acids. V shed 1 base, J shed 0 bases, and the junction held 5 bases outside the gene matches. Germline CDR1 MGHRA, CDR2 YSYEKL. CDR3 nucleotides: TGCGCCAGCAGCCAAGCCCTAGCGGGCGCCTCCTACGAGCAGTACTTC. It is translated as CASSQALAGASYEQYF.

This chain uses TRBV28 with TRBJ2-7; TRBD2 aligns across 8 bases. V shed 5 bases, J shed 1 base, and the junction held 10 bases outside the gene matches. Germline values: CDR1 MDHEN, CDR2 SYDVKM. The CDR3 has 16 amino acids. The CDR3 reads CASSPLAGSQSYEQYF. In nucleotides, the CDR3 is TGTGCCAGCAGTCCTCTAGCGGGCTCTCAGTCCTACGAGCAGTACTTC. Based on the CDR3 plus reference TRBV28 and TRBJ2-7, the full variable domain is DVKVTQSSRYLVKRTGEKVFLECVQDMDHENMFWYRQDPGLGLRLIYFSYDVKMKEKGDIPEGYSVSREKKERFSLILESASTNQTSMYLCASSPLAGSQSYEQYFGPGTRLTVT.

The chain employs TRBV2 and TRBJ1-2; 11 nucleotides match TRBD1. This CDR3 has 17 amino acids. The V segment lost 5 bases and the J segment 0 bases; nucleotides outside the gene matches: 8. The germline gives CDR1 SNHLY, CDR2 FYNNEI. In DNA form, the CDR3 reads TGTGCCAGCAGTCCCGGACAGGGGGCTCTAACTAACTATGGCTACACCTTC. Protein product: CASSPGQGALTNYGYTF.

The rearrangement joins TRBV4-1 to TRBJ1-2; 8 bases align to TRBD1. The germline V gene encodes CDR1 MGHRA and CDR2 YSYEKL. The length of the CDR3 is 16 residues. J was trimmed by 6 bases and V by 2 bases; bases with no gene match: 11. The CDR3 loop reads CASSQMVPLTGDGYTF. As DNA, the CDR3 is TGCGCCAGCAGCCAAATGGTACCTTTGACAGGGGATGGCTACACCTTC.

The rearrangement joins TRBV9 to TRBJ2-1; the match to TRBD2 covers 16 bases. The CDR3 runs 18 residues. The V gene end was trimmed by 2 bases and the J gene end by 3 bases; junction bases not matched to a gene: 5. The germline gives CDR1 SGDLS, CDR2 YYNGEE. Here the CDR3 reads CASSVPGTSGGGYNEQFF. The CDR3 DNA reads TGTGCCAGCAGCGTCCCCGGGACTAGCGGGGGGGGCTACAATGAGCAGTTCTTC.